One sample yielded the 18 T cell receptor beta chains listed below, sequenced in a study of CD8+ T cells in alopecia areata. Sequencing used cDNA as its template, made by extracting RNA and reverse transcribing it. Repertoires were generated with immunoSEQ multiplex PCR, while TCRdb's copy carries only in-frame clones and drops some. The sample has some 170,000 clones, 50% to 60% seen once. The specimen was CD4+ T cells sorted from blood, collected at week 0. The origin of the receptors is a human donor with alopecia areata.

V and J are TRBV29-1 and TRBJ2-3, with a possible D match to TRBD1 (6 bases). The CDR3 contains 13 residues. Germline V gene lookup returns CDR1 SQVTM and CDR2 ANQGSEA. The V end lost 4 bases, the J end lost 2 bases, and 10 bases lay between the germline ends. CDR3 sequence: CSVGGQHTDTQYF. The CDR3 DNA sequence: TGCAGCGTTGGAGGACAGCACACAGATACGCAGTATTTT.

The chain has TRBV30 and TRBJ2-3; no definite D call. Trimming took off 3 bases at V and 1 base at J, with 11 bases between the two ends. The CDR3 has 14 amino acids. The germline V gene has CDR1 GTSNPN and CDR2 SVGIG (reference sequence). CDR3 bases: TGTGCCTGGAGCGTGGGTATCGGCACAGATACGCAGTATTTT. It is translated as CAWSVGIGTDTQYF.

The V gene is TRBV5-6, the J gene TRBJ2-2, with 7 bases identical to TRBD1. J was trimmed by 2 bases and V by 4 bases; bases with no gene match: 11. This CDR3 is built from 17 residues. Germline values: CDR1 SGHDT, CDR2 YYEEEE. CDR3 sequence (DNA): TGTGCCAGCAGCCCAATTACAGGGGCCTTCAACACCGGGGAGCTGTTTTTT. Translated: CASSPITGAFNTGELFF.

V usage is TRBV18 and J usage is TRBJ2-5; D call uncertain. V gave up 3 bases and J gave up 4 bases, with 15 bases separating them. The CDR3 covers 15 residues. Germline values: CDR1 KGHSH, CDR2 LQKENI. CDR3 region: CASSPATVMRETQYF. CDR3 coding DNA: TGTGCCAGCTCACCCGCCACGGTAATGAGAGAGACCCAGTACTTC.

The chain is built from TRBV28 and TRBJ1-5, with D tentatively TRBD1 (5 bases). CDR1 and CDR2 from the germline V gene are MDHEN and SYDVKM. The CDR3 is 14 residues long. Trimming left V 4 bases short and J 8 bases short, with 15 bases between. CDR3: CASSSGGPGEPQHF. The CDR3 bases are TGTGCCAGCAGTTCCGGGGGACCCGGGGAGCCCCAGCATTTT.

Here the CDR3 DNA reads TGTGCCTGGACTTGGACAGGGAGCACTGAAGCTTTCTTT. Amino acid sequence: CAWTWTGSTEAFF. The chain is built from TRBV30 and TRBJ1-1; 8 nucleotides match TRBD1. Losses at the gene ends were 4 bases for V and 4 bases for J; bases not matched to a gene: 5. Germline assignment: CDR1 GTSNPN and CDR2 SVGIG (reference sequence). The CDR3 spans 13 residues. The whole variable domain, remainder taken from reference TRBV30 and TRBJ1-1, is SQTIHQWPATLVQPVGSPLSLECTVEGTSNPNLYWYRQAAGRGLQLLFYSVGIGQISSEVPQNLSASRPQDRQFILSSKKLLLSDSGFYLCAWTWTGSTEAFFGQGTRLTVV.

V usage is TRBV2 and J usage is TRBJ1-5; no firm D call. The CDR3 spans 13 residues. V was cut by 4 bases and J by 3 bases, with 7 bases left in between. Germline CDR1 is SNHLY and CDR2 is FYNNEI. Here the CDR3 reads CASSAGHNQPQHF. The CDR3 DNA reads TGTGCCAGCAGTGCGGGCCACAATCAGCCCCAGCATTTT.

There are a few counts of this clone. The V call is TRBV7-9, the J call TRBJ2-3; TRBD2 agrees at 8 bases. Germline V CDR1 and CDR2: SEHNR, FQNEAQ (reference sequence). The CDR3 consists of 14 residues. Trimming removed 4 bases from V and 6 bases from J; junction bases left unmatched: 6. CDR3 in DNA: TGTGCCAGCAGCTCCGGGACTAGACCCGATACGCAGTATTTT. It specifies CASSSGTRPDTQYF.

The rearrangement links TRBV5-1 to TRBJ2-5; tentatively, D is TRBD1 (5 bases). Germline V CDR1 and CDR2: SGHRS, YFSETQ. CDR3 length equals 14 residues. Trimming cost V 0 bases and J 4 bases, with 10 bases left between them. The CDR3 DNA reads TGCGCCAGCAGCTTGGTGCAGGGCGGAGAGACCCAGTACTTC. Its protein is CASSLVQGGETQYF.

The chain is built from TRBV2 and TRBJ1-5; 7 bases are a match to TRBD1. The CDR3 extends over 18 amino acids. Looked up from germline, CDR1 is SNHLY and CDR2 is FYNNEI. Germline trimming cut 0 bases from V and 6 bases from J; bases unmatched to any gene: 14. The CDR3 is CASSEASRGGVKGQPQHF. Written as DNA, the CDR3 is TGTGCCAGCAGTGAAGCAAGCAGGGGGGGCGTTAAGGGTCAGCCCCAGCATTTT.

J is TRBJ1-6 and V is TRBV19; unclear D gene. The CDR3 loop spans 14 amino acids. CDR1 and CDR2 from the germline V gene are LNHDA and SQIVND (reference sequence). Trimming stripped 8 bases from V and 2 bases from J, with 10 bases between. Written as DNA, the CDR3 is TGTGCCAGTCAGTCCGCGGCCTATAATTCACCCCTCCACTTT. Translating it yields CASQSAAYNSPLHF.

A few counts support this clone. The CDR3 region has the DNA TGTGCCAGCCGAGGGGTCACAGATACGCAGTATTTT. Amino acid sequence: CASRGVTDTQYF. This chain connects TRBV2 to TRBJ2-3, with D possibly called TRBD1 or TRBD2 (5 bases each). This CDR3 spans 12 amino acids. CDR1 SNHLY and CDR2 FYNNEI come from the germline V gene. V lost 8 bases, J lost 2 bases, and 8 bases lay in between.

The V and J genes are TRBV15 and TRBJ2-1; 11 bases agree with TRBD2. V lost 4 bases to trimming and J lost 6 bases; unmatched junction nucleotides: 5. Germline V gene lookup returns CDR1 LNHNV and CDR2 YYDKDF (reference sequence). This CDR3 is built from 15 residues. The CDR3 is CATSISGGAFNEQFF. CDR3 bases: TGTGCCACCAGCATTAGCGGGGGGGCGTTCAATGAGCAGTTCTTC.

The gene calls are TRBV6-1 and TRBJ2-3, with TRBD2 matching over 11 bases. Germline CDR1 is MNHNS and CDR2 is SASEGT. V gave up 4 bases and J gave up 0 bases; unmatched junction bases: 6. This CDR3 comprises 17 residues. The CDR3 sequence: CASSALAGGHSTDTQYF. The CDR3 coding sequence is TGTGCCAGCAGTGCTCTAGCGGGGGGACATAGCACAGATACGCAGTATTTT.

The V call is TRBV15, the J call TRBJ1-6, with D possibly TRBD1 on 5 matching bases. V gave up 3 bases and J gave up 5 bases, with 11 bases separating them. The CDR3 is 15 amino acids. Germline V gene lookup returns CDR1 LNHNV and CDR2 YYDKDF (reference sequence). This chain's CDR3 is CATSSRQFNNSPLHF. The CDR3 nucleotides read TGTGCCACCAGCAGTAGACAGTTTAATAATTCACCCCTCCACTTT.

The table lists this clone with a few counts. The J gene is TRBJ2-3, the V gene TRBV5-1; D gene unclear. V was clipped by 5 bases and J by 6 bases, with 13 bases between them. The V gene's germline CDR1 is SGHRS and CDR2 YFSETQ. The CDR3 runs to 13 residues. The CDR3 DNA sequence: TGCGCCAGCAGTGTGCGCCGATCGGATACGCAGTATTTT. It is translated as CASSVRRSDTQYF.

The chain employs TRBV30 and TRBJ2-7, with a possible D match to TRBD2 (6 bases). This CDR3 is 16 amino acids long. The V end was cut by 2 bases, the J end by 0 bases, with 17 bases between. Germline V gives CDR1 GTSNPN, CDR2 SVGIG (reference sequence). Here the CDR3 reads CAWSRGLSGNSYEQYF. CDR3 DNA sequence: TGTGCCTGGAGTCGGGGTCTTAGCGGCAACTCCTACGAGCAGTACTTC.

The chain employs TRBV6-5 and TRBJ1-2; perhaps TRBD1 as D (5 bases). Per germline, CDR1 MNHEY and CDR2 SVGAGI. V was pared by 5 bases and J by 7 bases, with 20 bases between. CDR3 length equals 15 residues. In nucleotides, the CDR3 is TGTGCCAGCAGTCCCCGGGACGCTCACGGGGGTGGCTACACCTTC. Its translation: CASSPRDAHGGGYTF.